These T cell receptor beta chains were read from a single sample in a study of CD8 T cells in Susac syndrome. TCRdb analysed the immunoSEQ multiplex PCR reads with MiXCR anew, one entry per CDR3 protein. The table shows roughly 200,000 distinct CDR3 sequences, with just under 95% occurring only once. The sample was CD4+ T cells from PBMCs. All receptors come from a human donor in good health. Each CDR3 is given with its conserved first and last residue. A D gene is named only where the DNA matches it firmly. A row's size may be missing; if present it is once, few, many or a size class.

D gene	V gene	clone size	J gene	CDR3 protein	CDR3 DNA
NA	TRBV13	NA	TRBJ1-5	CASSRGPGQPQHF	TGTGCCAGCAGCCGCGGGCCGGGACAGCCCCAGCATTTT
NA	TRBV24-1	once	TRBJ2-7	CATSGDKSYEQYF	TGTGCCACCAGTGGTGACAAGTCCTACGAGCAGTACTTC
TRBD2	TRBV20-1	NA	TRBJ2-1	CSARTSGTYNEQFF	TGCAGTGCTAGAACGAGCGGGACCTACAATGAGCAGTTCTTC
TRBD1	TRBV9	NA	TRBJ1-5	CASSVEGDRVQPQHF	TGTGCCAGCAGCGTAGAGGGAGACAGGGTACAGCCCCAGCATTTT
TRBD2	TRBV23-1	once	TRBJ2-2	CASSHLIGRTGELFF	TGCGCCAGCAGCCACCTAATCGGGAGGACCGGGGAGCTGTTTTTT
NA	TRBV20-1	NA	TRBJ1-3	CSARTPNGNTIYF	TGCAGTGCTAGAACCCCCAATGGAAACACCATATATTTT
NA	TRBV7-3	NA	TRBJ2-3	CASSPGTRPDTQYF	TGTGCCAGCAGTCCCGGGACCCGCCCAGATACGCAGTATTTT
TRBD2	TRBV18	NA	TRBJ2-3	CASSPMSLASTDTQYF	TGTGCCAGCTCACCAATGTCACTAGCGAGCACAGATACGCAGTATTTT
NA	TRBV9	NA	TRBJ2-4	CASSVGLAGSLAKNIQYF	TGTGCCAGCAGCGTCGGGCTAGCCGGTTCTCTAGCCAAAAACATTCAGTACTTC
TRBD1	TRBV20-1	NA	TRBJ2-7	CSARNRGHEQYF	TGCAGTGCTAGAAACAGGGGCCACGAGCAGTACTTC
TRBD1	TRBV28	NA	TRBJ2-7	CASSPPGTGGEQYF	TGTGCCAGCAGCCCACCCGGGACAGGGGGCGAGCAGTACTTC
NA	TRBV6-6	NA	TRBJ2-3	CASSYSSTIPTDTQYF	TGTGCCAGCAGTTACTCGAGCACGATACCCACAGATACGCAGTATTTT
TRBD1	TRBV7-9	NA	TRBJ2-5	CASSLAPPGQRDQETQYF	TGTGCCAGCAGCTTAGCCCCTCCGGGACAGAGAGACCAAGAGACCCAGTACTTC
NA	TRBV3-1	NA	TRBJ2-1	CASSQGAVSYNEQFF	TGTGCCAGCAGCCAAGGGGCTGTCTCCTACAATGAGCAGTTCTTC
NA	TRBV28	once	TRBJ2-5	CASSLGRREETQYF	TGTGCCAGCAGTTTAGGTCGGCGGGAAGAGACCCAGTACTTC
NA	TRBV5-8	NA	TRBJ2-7	CASLGIYSYEQYF	TGTGCCAGCTTGGGAATTTACTCCTACGAGCAGTACTTC
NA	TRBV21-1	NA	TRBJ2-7	CASSKRRSSYEQYF	TGTGCCAGCAGCAAAAGGAGAAGCTCCTACGAGCAGTACTTC
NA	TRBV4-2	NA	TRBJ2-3	CASSQVRRADTQYF	TGTGCCAGCAGCCAAGTTAGACGTGCAGATACGCAGTATTTT
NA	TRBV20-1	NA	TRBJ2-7	CSAGPIFYEQYF	TGCAGTGCTGGCCCGATTTTCTACGAGCAGTACTTC
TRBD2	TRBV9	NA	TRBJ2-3	CASSVTSGSPRDTQYF	TGTGCCAGCAGCGTAACTAGCGGGAGCCCCAGGGATACGCAGTATTTT
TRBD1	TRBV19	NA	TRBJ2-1	CASSIWYRGFDEQFF	TGTGCCAGTAGTATTTGGTACAGGGGTTTCGATGAGCAGTTCTTC
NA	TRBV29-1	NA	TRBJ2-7	CSVLIVASYEQYF	TGCAGCGTTTTAATCGTAGCCTCCTACGAGCAGTACTTC
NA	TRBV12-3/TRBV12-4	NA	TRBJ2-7	CASSLTIGPYEQYF	TGTGCCAGCAGTTTGACAATCGGACCCTACGAGCAGTACTTC
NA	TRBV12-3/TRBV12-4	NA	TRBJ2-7	CASRDTTGVGEQYF	TGTGCCAGCAGAGACACAACCGGGGTTGGGGAGCAGTACTTC
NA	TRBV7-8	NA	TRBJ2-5	CASSLIRDGAQYF	TGTGCCAGCAGCTTAATTCGGGACGGTGCCCAGTACTTC
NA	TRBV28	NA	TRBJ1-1	CASSATGTLSFF	TGTGCCAGCAGTGCCACCGGGACATTATCTTTCTTT
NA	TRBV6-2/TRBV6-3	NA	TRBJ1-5	CASSYGDQPQHF	TGTGCCAGCAGTTACGGCGATCAGCCCCAGCATTTT
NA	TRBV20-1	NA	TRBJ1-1	CSAMGSNTEAFF	TGCAGTGCAATGGGGTCGAACACTGAAGCTTTCTTT
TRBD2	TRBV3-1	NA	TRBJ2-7	CASSFGTSGRSYEQYF	TGTGCCAGCAGTTTCGGGACTAGCGGGAGATCCTACGAGCAGTACTTC
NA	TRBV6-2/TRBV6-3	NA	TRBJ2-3	CASSDPGPDTQYF	TGTGCCAGCAGCGACCCTGGCCCAGATACGCAGTATTTT
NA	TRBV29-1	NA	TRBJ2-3	CSVVGRVTDTQYF	TGCAGCGTTGTGGGGAGAGTCACAGATACGCAGTATTTT
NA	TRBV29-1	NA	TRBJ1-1	CSAQRMNTEAFF	TGCAGCGCCCAAAGGATGAACACTGAAGCTTTCTTT
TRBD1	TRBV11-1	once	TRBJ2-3	CASSFTGQGATDTQYF	TGTGCCAGCAGTTTTACGGGACAGGGGGCAACAGATACGCAGTATTTT
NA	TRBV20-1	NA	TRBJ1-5	CSARARNRPNQPQHF	TGCAGTGCTAGAGCCCGGAATCGCCCCAATCAGCCCCAGCATTTT
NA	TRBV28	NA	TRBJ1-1	CASSLANTGEAFF	TGTGCCAGCAGTTTAGCGAACACAGGGGAAGCTTTCTTT
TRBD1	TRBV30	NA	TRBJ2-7	CAWDRGSYEQYF	TGTGCCTGGGACAGGGGATCCTACGAGCAGTACTTC
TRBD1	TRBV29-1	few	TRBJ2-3	CSARDSLDTQYF	TGCAGCGCTAGGGACAGTTTGGATACGCAGTATTTT
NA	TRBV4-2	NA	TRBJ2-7	CASSQDNVGQNYEQYF	TGTGCCAGCAGCCAAGATAACGTGGGTCAGAACTACGAGCAGTACTTC
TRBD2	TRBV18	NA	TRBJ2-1	CASSPTSGVYNEQFF	TGTGCCAGCTCACCAACTAGCGGGGTTTACAATGAGCAGTTCTTC
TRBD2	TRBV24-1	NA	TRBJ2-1	CATSDHTGLADFNEQFF	TGTGCCACCAGTGACCATACAGGACTAGCGGACTTCAATGAGCAGTTCTTC
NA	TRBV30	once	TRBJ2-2	CAWSVQRGGELFF	TGTGCCTGGAGTGTACAGAGGGGCGGGGAGCTGTTTTTT
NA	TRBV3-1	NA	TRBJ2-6	CASSQGAGSGANVLTF	TGTGCCAGCAGCCAGGGGGCGGGCTCTGGGGCCAACGTCCTGACTTTC
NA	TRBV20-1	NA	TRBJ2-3	CSASNSEVLTDTQYF	TGCAGTGCTAGTAATTCGGAAGTCCTCACAGATACGCAGTATTTT
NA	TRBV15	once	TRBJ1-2	CATSSLQPGYGYTF	TGTGCCACCAGCTCCTTACAGCCGGGCTATGGCTACACCTTC
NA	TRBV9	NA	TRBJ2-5	CASSVGLTVETQYF	TGTGCCAGCAGCGTCGGACTTACAGTAGAGACCCAGTACTTC
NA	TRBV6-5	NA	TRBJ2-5	CASSNHDKETQYF	TGTGCCAGCAGTAACCACGACAAAGAGACCCAGTACTTC
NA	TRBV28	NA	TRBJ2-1	CASSLSRNNEQFF	TGTGCCAGCAGTTTAAGCAGAAACAATGAGCAGTTCTTC